This T cell receptor (beta chain) originates from a study of radiation and T cells in renal cell carcinoma (dated by TCRdb to about 2020). In terms of the full investigation: A total of 50 or so samples underwent TCR beta sequencing, made up of roughly 26 tumors and about 27 peripheral blood samples. A total of roughly 3,900,000 unique CDR3 nucleotide sequences, encoding 2.7 million or so unique CDR3 amino acid sequences, were found across all 50 or so samples. The last blood draw happened 4 weeks after radiation, timed to coincide with nephrectomy. Here is what the overall study found, with its caveats: In blood, the top tumor clonotypes increased between baseline and 2 weeks post-radiation and then shrank by 4 weeks, which suggests that tumor-resident clones expanded only transiently. Because pretreatment tumor biopsies were not available, the baseline intratumoral presence of clonotypes could not be determined. Dynamics of the blood repertoire were not tracked past 4 weeks after treatment. With a single-armed trial design, the study had no way to address how radiation dose or scheduling affects the TCR repertoire.

CDR3 length: 11 amino acids, cysteine to phenylalanine. The read is trimmed to its CDR3 DNA, 33 bases read in frame from base 1. Trimming at the junction amounts to 2 bases on V and 8 bases on J, and the germline ends lie 6 bases apart. CDR1 and CDR2 were assigned from the germline V gene as KGHSH and LQKENI. The time point label of this sample denotes: blood 4 weeks post-SBRT, at nephrectomy. Sample treatment or condition, as interpreted from the label and publication: 15 Gy SBRT to primary tumor, nephrectomy 4 weeks later. Samples came from a clinical trial, in which primary renal cell carcinomas received 15 Gy stereotactic body radiation therapy followed by nephrectomy 4 weeks later. To follow tumor-enriched clonotypes, serial peripheral blood was collected from radiation-treated patients at baseline and at 2 weeks and 4 weeks after SBRT. Every patient had renal cell carcinoma of clear cell pathology. Genomic DNA for TCR sequencing was prepared using the QIAamp DNA Blood Mini Kit (Qiagen). The analyses included just those samples that passed every quality control check.

Notes on this clone: The specificity of this receptor is unknown. No much larger clonotype is one base removed from it; base qualities were not supplied. This sample also contains other DNA sequences that code for the same CDR3.

The immunoSEQ kit was used, according to the manufacturer's recommendations, to generate TCR beta libraries from genomic DNA. For library preparation, a first multiplex PCR was performed with proprietary primers, followed by a second PCR in which unique barcodes were added, and bead cleanups were performed after each round. Each sample batch included a kit-provided positive control reaction and a negative control reaction. The final libraries were assessed on an Agilent 4200 TapeStation D1000 ScreenTape, pooled by volume, and quantified by qPCR. Sequencing was performed on an Illumina NextSeq500 using a MidOutput 150-cycle cartridge, with 156 Read1 cycles, 15 Index1 cycles, and the kit custom primers. The pooled library was loaded at approximately 0.92 pM with around 22% PhiX control spiked in. The authors' analysis ran thus. The vendor-processed data were analyzed in R, and a clonotype was defined as all T cells that share the same CDR3 nucleotide sequence. In the clone abundance analyses, frequencies in each sample were normalized to that sample's 10,000 most abundant clones. Public T cell clones, which averaged fewer than five per sample, were removed prior to analysis. A difference in abundance of at least 32-fold between compartments was used to define tumor-enriched and baseline blood-enriched clonotypes. A beta-binomial differential abundance model was applied to find clonotypes that expanded or contracted between blood time points. The Baroni-Urbani and Buser coefficient was used to measure tumor-blood repertoire similarity, and groups were compared with two-tailed Wilcoxon tests in R. Entries here come from immuneACCESS through TCRdb and include only in-frame sequences with V and J called. Some clones fail to appear in such tables; in the studies checked, an unresolved V gene covers under half of the shortfall, and the cause of the remainder is unknown. That table furnishes V, J and clone size, whereas the DNA furnished D and trimming. In this sample the table shows around 30,000 clones, 81% of which occur a single time. The ten top clones hold about 33% of the sample.

The specimen comprised blood, sampled from a patient whose treatment included radiotherapy and nephrectomy. The clonotype was recovered from a man aged 60 to 69 with renal cell carcinoma. The chain links TRBV18 with TRBJ1-2, with the D gene call left open. DNA sequence: TGTGCCAGCTCACCAAAGGAGGGCTACACCTTC. Protein translation: CASSPKEGYTF. With the portions outside the CDR3 filled from the reference TRBV18 and TRBJ1-2 genes, the complete variable region becomes NAGVMQNPRHLVRRRGQEARLRCSPMKGHSHVYWYRQLPEEGLKFMVYLQKENIIDESGMPKERFSAEFPKEGPSILRIQQVVRGDSAAYFCASSPKEGYTFGSGTRLTVV.